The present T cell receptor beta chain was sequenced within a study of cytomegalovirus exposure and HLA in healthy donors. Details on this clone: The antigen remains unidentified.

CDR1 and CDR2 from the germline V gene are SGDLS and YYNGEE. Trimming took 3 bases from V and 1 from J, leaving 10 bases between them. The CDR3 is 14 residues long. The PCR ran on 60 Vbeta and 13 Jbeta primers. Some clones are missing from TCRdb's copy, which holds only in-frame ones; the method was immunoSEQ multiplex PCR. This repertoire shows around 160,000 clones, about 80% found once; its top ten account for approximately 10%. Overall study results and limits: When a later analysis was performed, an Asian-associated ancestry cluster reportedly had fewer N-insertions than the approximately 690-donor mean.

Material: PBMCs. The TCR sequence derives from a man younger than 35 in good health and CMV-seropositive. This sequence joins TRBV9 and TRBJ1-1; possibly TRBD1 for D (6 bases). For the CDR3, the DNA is TGTGCCAGCAGCGGCAAACAGGGGAACACTGAAGCTTTCTTT. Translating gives CASSGKQGNTEAFF.